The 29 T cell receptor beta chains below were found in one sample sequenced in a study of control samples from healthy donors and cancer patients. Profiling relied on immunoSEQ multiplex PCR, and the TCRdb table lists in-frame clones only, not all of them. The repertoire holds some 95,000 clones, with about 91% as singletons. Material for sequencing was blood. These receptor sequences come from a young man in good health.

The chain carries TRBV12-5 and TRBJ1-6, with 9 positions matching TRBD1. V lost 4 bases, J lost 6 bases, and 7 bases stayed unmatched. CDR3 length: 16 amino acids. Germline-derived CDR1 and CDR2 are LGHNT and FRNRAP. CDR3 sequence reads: CASGWWDRVGNSPLHF. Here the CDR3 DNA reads TGTGCTAGTGGTTGGTGGGACAGGGTGGGTAATTCACCCCTCCACTTT.

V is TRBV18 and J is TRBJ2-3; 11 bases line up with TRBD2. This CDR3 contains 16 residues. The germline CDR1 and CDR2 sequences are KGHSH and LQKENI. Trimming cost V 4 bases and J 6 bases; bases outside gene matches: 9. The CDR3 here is CASSQRTSGLSDTQYF. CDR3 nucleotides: TGTGCCAGCTCACAGAGGACTAGCGGGCTGTCGGATACGCAGTATTTT.

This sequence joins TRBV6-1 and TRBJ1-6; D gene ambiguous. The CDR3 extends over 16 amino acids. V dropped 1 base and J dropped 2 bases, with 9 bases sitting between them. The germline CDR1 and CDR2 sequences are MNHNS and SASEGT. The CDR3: CASSEGAVAYNSPLHF. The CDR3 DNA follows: TGTGCCAGCAGTGAAGGGGCAGTGGCCTATAATTCACCCCTCCACTTT.

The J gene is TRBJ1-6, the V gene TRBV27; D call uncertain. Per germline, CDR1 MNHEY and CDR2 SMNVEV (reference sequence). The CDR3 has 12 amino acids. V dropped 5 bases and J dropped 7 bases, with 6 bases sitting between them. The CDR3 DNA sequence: TGTGCCAGCAGTGAGTGGAATTCACCCCTCCACTTT. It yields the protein CASSEWNSPLHF.

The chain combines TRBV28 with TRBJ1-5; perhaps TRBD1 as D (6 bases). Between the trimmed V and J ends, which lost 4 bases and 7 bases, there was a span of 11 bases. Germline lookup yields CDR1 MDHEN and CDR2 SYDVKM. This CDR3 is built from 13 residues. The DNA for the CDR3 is TGTGCCAGCAGTTCGGACAGAGTACAGCCCCAGCATTTT. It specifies CASSSDRVQPQHF. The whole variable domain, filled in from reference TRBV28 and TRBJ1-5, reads DVKVTQSSRYLVKRTGEKVFLECVQDMDHENMFWYRQDPGLGLRLIYFSYDVKMKEKGDIPEGYSVSREKKERFSLILESASTNQTSMYLCASSSDRVQPQHFGDGTRLSIL.

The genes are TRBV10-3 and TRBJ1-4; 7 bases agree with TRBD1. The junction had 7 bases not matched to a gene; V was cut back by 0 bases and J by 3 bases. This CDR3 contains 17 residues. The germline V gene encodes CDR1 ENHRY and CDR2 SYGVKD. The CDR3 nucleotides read TGTGCCATCAGTGAGTCTTTTAGGGGGCAGGCTAATGAAAAACTGTTTTTT. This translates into CAISESFRGQANEKLFF.

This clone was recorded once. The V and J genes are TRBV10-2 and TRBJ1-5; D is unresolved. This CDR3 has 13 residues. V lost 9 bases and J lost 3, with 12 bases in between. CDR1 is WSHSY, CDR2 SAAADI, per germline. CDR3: CASSGSLNQPQHF. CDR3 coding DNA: TGCGCCAGTTCTGGGTCCCTCAATCAGCCCCAGCATTTT.

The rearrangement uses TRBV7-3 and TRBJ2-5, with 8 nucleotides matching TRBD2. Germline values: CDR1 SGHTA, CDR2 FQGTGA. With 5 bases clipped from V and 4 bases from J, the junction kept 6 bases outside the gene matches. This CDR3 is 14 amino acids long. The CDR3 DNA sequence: TGTGCCAGCAGCAAGGGGCTAGCGGGAGAGACCCAGTACTTC. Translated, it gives CASSKGLAGETQYF.

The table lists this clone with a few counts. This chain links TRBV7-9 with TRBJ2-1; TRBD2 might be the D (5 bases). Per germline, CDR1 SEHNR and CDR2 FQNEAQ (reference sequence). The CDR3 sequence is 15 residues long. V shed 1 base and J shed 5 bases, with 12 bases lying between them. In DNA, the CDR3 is TGTGCCAGCAGCTTAGGCGTGGGAGTCGACAATGAGCAGTTCTTC. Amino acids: CASSLGVGVDNEQFF.

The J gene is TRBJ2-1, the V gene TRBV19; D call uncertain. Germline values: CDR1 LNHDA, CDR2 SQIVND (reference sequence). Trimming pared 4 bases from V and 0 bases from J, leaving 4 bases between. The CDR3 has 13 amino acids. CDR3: CASSKGSYNEQFF. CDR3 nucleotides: TGTGCCAGTAGTAAGGGCTCCTACAATGAGCAGTTCTTC. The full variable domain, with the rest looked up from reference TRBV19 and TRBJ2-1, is DGGITQSPKYLFRKEGQNVTLSCEQNLNHDAMYWYRQDPGQGLRLIYYSQIVNDFQKGDIAEGYSVSREKKESFPLTVTSAQKNPTAFYLCASSKGSYNEQFFGPGTRLTVL.

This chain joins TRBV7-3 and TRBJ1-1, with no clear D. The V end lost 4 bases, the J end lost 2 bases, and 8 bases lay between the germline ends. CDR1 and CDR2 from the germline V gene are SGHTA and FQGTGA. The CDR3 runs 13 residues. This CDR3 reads CASSYTSNTEAFF. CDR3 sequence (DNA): TGTGCCAGCAGCTACACCTCCAACACTGAAGCTTTCTTT.

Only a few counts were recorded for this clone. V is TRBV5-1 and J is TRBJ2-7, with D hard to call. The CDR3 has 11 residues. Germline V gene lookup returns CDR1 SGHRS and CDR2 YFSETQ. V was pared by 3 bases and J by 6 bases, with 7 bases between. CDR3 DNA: TGCGCCAGCAGCTGGGAAACCGAGCAGTACTTC. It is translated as CASSWETEQYF.

CDR3 bases: TGTGCCAGCAGCTTAGCAACCACTAGCGGGCAAAACATTCAGTACTTC. Protein: CASSLATTSGQNIQYF. This chain links TRBV7-2 with TRBJ2-4; TRBD2 aligns across 9 bases. Germline loops: CDR1 SGHTA, CDR2 FQGNSA. J gave up 5 bases and V 0 bases, and 5 bases lay outside the gene matches. The CDR3 has 16 amino acids.

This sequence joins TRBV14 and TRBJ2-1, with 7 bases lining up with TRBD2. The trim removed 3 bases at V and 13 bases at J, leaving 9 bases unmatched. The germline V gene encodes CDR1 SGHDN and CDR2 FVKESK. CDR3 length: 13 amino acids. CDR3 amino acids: CASSHSKRDYQFF. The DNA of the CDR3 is TGTGCCAGCAGCCATTCAAAACGGGACTATCAGTTCTTC.

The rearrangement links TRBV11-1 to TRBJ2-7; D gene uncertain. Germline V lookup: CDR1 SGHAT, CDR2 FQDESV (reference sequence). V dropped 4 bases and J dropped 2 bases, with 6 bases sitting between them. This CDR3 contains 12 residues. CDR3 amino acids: CASSSGAYEQYF. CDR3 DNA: TGTGCCAGCAGCTCGGGCGCCTACGAGCAGTACTTC.

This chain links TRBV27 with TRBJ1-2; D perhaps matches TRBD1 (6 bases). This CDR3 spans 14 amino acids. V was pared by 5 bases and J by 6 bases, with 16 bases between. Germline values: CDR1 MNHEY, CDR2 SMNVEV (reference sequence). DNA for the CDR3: TGTGCCAGCAGTCTTCAGGGGTTGATGGATGGCTACACCTTC. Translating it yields CASSLQGLMDGYTF.

CDR3 sequence: CASSLGFSGILDGYTF. The CDR3 coding sequence is TGTGCCAGCAGCTTGGGTTTTTCCGGGATCTTGGATGGCTACACCTTC. This chain joins TRBV5-5 and TRBJ1-2; no clear D gene. The CDR3 runs 16 residues. Looked up from germline, CDR1 is SGHKS and CDR2 is YYEKEE (reference sequence). Trimming took off 0 bases at V and 6 bases at J, with 18 bases between the two ends.

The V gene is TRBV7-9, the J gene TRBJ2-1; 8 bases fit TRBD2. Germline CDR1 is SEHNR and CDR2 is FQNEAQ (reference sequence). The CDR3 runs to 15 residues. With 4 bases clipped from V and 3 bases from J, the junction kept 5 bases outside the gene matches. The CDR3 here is CASSSTSAFYNEQFF. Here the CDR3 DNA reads TGTGCCAGCAGCTCGACTAGCGCTTTCTACAATGAGCAGTTCTTC. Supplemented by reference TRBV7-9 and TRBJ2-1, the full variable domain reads DTGVSQNPRHKITKRGQNVTFRCDPISEHNRLYWYRQTLGQGPEFLTYFQNEAQLEKSRLLSDRFSAERPKGSFSTLEIQRTEQGDSAMYLCASSSTSAFYNEQFFGPGTRLTVL.

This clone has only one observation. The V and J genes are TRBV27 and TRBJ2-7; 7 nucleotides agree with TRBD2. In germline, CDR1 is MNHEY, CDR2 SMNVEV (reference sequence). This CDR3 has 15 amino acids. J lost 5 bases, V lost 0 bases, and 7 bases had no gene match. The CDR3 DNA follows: TGTGCCAGCAGTTTATCGGGAACTAGCGCCCACGAGCAGTACTTC. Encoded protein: CASSLSGTSAHEQYF.

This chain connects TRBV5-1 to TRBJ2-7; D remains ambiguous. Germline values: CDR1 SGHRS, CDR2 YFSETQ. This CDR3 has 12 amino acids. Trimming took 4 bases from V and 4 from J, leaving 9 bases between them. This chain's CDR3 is CASSHDRYEQYF. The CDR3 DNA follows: TGCGCCAGCAGCCACGACCGGTACGAGCAGTACTTC. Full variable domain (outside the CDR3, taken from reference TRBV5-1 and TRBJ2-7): KAGVTQTPRYLIKTRGQQVTLSCSPISGHRSVSWYQQTPGQGLQFLFEYFSETQRNKGNFPGRFSGRQFSNSRSEMNVSTLELGDSALYLCASSHDRYEQYFGPGTRLTVT.

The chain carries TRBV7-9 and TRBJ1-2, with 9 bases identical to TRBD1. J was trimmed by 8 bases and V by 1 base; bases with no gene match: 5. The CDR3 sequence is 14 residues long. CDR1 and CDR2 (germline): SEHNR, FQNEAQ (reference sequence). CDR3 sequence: CASSLEGTGYGYTF. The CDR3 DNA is TGTGCCAGCAGCTTAGAAGGGACAGGGTACGGCTACACCTTC.

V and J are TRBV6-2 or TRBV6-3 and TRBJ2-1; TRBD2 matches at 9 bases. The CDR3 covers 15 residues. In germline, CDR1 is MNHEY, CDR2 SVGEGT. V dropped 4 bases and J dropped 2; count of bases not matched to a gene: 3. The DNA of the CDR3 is TGTGCCAGCAGTTCAGCGGGGGGACCCTACAATGAGCAGTTCTTC. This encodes CASSSAGGPYNEQFF.

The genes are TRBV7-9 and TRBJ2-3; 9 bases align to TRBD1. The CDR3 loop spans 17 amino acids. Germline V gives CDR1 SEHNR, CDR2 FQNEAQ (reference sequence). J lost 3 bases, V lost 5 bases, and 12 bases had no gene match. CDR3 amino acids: CASSLQFTGGGTDTQYF. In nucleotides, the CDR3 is TGTGCCAGCAGCCTACAGTTTACAGGGGGCGGAACAGATACGCAGTATTTT.

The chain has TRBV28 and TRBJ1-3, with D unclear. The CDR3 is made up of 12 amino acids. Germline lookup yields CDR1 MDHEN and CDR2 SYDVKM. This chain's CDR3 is CASHPSGNTIYF. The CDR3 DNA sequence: TGTGCGAGCCACCCCTCTGGAAACACCATATATTTT. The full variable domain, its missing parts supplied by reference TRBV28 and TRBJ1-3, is DVKVTQSSRYLVKRTGEKVFLECVQDMDHENMFWYRQDPGLGLRLIYFSYDVKMKEKGDIPEGYSVSREKKERFSLILESASTNQTSMYLCASHPSGNTIYFGEGSWLTVV.

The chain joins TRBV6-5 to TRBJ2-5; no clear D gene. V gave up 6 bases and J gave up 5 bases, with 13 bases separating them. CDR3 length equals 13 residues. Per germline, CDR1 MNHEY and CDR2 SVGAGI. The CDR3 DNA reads TGTGCCAGCAGACCGTGGGGTTCGGAGACCCAGTACTTC. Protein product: CASRPWGSETQYF.

As DNA, the CDR3 is TGCAGTGCTAGTGGACTAGCGGGAGTGATTGAGCAGTTCTTC. Protein: CSASGLAGVIEQFF. This rearrangement joins TRBV20-1 to TRBJ2-1; 13 bases agree with TRBD2. CDR1 and CDR2 (germline): DFQATT, SNEGSKA (reference sequence). Losses at the gene ends were 3 bases for V and 9 bases for J; bases not matched to a gene: 5. This CDR3 contains 14 residues.

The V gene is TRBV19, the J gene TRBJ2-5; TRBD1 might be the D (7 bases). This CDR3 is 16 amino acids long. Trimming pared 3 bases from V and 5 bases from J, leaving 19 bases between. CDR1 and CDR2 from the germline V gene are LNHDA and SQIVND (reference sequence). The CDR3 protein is CASSIGGGVGSETQYF. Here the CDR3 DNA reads TGTGCCAGTAGTATCGGAGGGGGCGTCGGTTCGGAGACCCAGTACTTC.

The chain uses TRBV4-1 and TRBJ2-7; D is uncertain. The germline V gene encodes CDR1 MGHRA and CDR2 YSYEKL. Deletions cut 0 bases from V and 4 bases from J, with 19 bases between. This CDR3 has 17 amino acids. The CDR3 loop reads CASSQDSRPTPPYEQYF. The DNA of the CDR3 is TGCGCCAGCAGCCAAGATAGCAGGCCGACCCCCCCTTACGAGCAGTACTTC.

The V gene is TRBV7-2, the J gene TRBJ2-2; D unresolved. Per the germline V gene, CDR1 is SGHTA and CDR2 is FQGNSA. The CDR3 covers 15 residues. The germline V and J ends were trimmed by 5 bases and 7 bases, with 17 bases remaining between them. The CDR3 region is CASSPTPGLGGELFF. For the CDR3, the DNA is TGTGCCAGCAGCCCAACTCCGGGTCTCGGCGGGGAGCTGTTTTTT.